Below are 3 T cell receptor beta chains sequenced from a single sample in a study of CD4+ T cells in melanoma. The data were produced by immunoSEQ multiplex PCR, yet TCRdb's version contains in-frame clones alone and is incomplete. The data show 9,000 to 13,000 clones, with roughly 78% seen just once and around a fifth held by the top ten. Sequences were obtained from cells from a culture (not recorded whether cultured in vitro). The receptors here all came from a human donor with melanoma.

This chain joins TRBV5-1 and TRBJ1-4; 7 positions match TRBD1. Germline V gene lookup returns CDR1 SGHRS and CDR2 YFSETQ. This CDR3 is 13 amino acids long. The junction had 3 bases not matched to a gene; V was cut back by 4 bases and J by 6 bases. CDR3 protein: CASSTGQDEKLFF. DNA for the CDR3: TGCGCCAGCAGCACCGGACAGGATGAAAAACTGTTTTTT.

The chain joins TRBV5-8 to TRBJ2-3, with D possibly being TRBD1 (6 bases). The CDR3 is 16 residues long. Trimming pared 4 bases from V and 0 bases from J, leaving 15 bases between. Per the germline V gene, CDR1 is SGHTS and CDR2 is YDEGEE. The CDR3 sequence: CASSLGQRTSTDTQYF. The DNA for the CDR3 is TGTGCCAGCAGCCTAGGACAGCGTACTAGCACAGATACGCAGTATTTT.

This clone has only a few counts. The genes are TRBV6-6 and TRBJ1-5; 7 bases align to TRBD1. V was pared by 6 bases and J by 0 bases, with 8 bases of the junction left unmatched. CDR1 is MNHNY, CDR2 SVGAGI, per germline (reference sequence). The CDR3 length is 16 residues. CDR3 bases: TGTGCCAGCAGCAGGGGGGCCCAAATTAGCAATCAGCCCCAGCATTTT. It is translated as CASSRGAQISNQPQHF.